This paragraph covers one TCR beta chain sequence. This sample was taken from a study of blood T cell repertoires in COVID-19. CDR1 is ENHRY, CDR2 SYGVKD, per germline. J was trimmed by 5 bases and V by 2 bases; bases with no gene match: 4. The CDR3 loop spans 16 amino acids. Assay used: immunoSEQ multiplex PCR; TCRdb lists only in-frame clones, some missing. The profile covers over 250,000 clones, with 80% to 90% appearing a single time and about 9.3% taken by the ten largest. The origin of this receptor is a man aged 40-50 years who had recovered from COVID-19. Specimen: PBMCs or T cells enriched from blood (not recorded which). V and J are TRBV10-3 and TRBJ2-7, with TRBD2 matching over 15 bases. The CDR3 DNA reads as TGTGCCATCAGTGAGGGACTAGCGGGGGGGGTCCACGAGCAGTACTTC. This codes for CAISEGLAGGVHEQYF.